These T cell receptor beta chains were read from a single sample in a study of CD8+CD57+ T cells in acquired aplastic anemia. MiXCR, run by TCRdb on the reads, gives a single entry per CDR3 protein. Altogether over 150,000 distinct CDR3 sequences are present, around 50% being singletons, with the ten largest covering around 13%. Sequenced material: sorted CD4+, CD8+, or CD8+CD57+ T cells (not recorded which) from PBMCs. The receptors come from a human donor with aplastic anemia. Each CDR3 is given with its conserved first and last residue. D genes are given only for firm matches. The size of a clone is reported for some rows only, either as once, few or many, or as a class for expanded clones.

d_call j_call clone_size v_call cdr3_aa cdr3_nt
. TRBJ2-5 . TRBV5-1 CASSPVRANQETQYF TGCGCCAGCAGCCCTGTGAGGGCTAACCAAGAGACCCAGTACTTC
TRBD1 TRBJ2-7 many TRBV29-1 CSVRPGQGGLEQYF TGCAGCGTTAGACCGGGACAGGGAGGCCTCGAGCAGTACTTC
. TRBJ2-5 many TRBV20-1 CSARDARARIGQETQYF TGCAGTGCTAGAGATGCTCGGGCCCGGATTGGGCAAGAGACCCAGTACTTC
. TRBJ2-7 many TRBV5-5 CASSLVLGGPYEQYF TGTGCCAGCAGCTTGGTCTTAGGGGGGCCCTACGAGCAGTACTTC
TRBD1 TRBJ2-7 . TRBV5-8 CASSLRDRDEQHF TGTGCCAGCAGCTTACGGGACAGGGATGAGCAGCACTTC
. TRBJ2-3 . TRBV19 CASSSHADPQYF TGTGCCAGTAGTAGCCACGCGGATCCGCAGTATTTT
TRBD2 TRBJ2-5 many TRBV7-2 CASSLIAGGSLTQYF TGTGCCAGCAGCCTGATAGCGGGGGGGTCCTTGACCCAGTACTTC
. TRBJ1-1 many TRBV15 CATSKPDRGREAFF TGTGCCACCAGCAAGCCAGACAGAGGAAGAGAAGCTTTCTTT
. TRBJ2-7 . TRBV20-1 CSARSGSPRRF TGCAGTGCTAGAAGCGGCTCGCCTCGTCGTTTC
. TRBJ1-5 . TRBV19 CASSYRNQPQHF TGTGCCAGTAGTTACAGAAATCAGCCCCAGCATTTT
. TRBJ1-6 many TRBV30 CAWMGDGNSPLHF TGTGCCTGGATGGGGGACGGTAATTCACCCCTCCACTTT
. TRBJ1-5 . TRBV10-3 CAISESILSNQPQHF TGTGCCATCAGTGAGTCGATCCTCAGCAATCAGCCCCAGCATTTT
. TRBJ2-7 many TRBV2 CASRDSVEVAYEQYF TGTGCCAGCAGAGACAGCGTGGAAGTAGCCTACGAGCAGTACTTC
TRBD2 TRBJ2-7 . TRBV7-2 CASSGLAGGFEQYF TGTGCCAGCAGCGGACTAGCGGGAGGATTTGAGCAGTACTTC
. TRBJ1-6 few TRBV10-3 CAISRGGFYNSPLHF TGTGCCATCAGTCGCGGGGGGTTCTATAATTCACCCCTCCACTTT
. TRBJ1-1 . TRBV29-1 CSAEKGHGTEAFF TGCAGCGCCGAGAAGGGACACGGCACTGAAGCTTTCTTT
. TRBJ2-1 once TRBV29-1 CSVGLWQTGLGYNEQFF TGCAGCGTCGGTTTATGGCAAACAGGCTTGGGCTACAATGAGCAGTTCTTC
. TRBJ1-2 . TRBV2 CASSEGLVAYGYTF TGTGCCAGCAGTGAAGGGTTAGTGGCCTATGGCTACACCTTC
TRBD2 TRBJ2-5 . TRBV9 CASSGSGTSYGETQYF TGTGCCAGCAGCGGCTCCGGGACTAGCTACGGCGAGACCCAGTACTTC
TRBD1 TRBJ2-2 once TRBV2 CASSLGQVSGELFF TGTGCCAGCAGTCTGGGACAGGTCTCCGGGGAGCTGTTTTTT
TRBD2 TRBJ2-7 . TRBV7-6 CASSLTSGTTTYEQYF TGTGCCAGCAGCTTAACTAGCGGTACAACTACCTACGAGCAGTACTTC
TRBD2 TRBJ2-7 . TRBV15 CATSRVRGGNEQYF TGTGCCACCAGCAGGGTTAGGGGAGGGAACGAGCAGTACTTC
. TRBJ2-6 . TRBV19 CASSMSSSGANVLTF TGTGCCAGTAGTATGAGCAGCTCTGGGGCCAACGTCCTGACTTTC
. TRBJ1-2 many TRBV20-1 CSAVGGVGANYGYTF TGCAGTGCTGTGGGGGGGGTGGGAGCTAACTATGGCTACACCTTC
. TRBJ2-3 . TRBV20-1 CGAGKEGSTDTQYF TGCGGTGCTGGAAAAGAGGGAAGCACAGATACGCAGTATTTT
TRBD2 TRBJ2-7 . TRBV7-2 CASSFTSGLSYEQYF TGTGCCAGCAGCTTTACTAGCGGGCTCTCCTACGAGCAGTACTTC
TRBD2 TRBJ2-1 many TRBV24-1 CATSDLTSGGADEQFF TGTGCCACCAGTGATTTGACTAGCGGGGGGGCCGATGAGCAGTTCTTC
. TRBJ2-2 . TRBV4-1 CVSSRRLGTGELFF TGCGTCAGCAGCCGCCGCCTCGGGACCGGGGAGCTGTTTTTT
TRBD2 TRBJ2-1 many TRBV20-1 CSGGTSGTSSYNEQFF TGCAGTGGCGGGACTAGCGGGACCAGCTCCTACAATGAGCAGTTCTTC
. TRBJ2-3 . TRBV15 CATSRDLRLAVTDTQYF TGTGCCACCAGCAGAGATTTAAGGCTAGCTGTCACAGATACGCAGTATTTT
. TRBJ1-2 few TRBV19 CASSKGGYTF TGTGCCAGCTCAAAGGGTGGCTACACCTTC
TRBD1 TRBJ2-7 many TRBV6-1 CASSRSRTGSSYEQYF TGTGCCAGCTCGAGGTCAAGGACAGGTAGCTCCTACGAGCAGTACTTC
TRBD1 TRBJ2-3 many TRBV5-1 CASSRDRVADTQYF TGCGCCAGCAGCCGGGACAGGGTTGCAGATACGCAGTATTTT
. TRBJ2-5 many TRBV2 CASARGETQYF TGTGCCAGCGCTCGGGGCGAGACCCAGTACTTC
TRBD1 TRBJ1-4 . TRBV10-3 CATRGQGGEKLFF TGTGCCACCCGCGGTCAGGGGGGAGAAAAACTGTTTTTT
TRBD1 TRBJ2-4 many TRBV5-1 CASSLPGTGKNIQYF TGCGCCAGCAGCCTCCCCGGGACAGGGAAAAACATTCAGTACTTC
. TRBJ2-7 . TRBV19 CASSGGSSYEQYF TGTGCCAGTAGTGGTGGAAGCTCCTACGAGCAGTACTTC
. TRBJ1-6 . TRBV5-1 CASRTSGGAASPLHF TGCGCCAGCAGGACTAGCGGGGGGGCGGCTTCACCCCTCCACTTT
. TRBJ1-1 . TRBV2 CASFEGTEAFF TGTGCCAGCTTCGAGGGGACTGAAGCTTTCTTT
. TRBJ2-1 few TRBV19 CASSNTYNEQFF TGTGCCAGTAGTAATACCTACAATGAGCAGTTCTTC
. TRBJ2-1 . TRBV7-2 CASSLLVSYNEQFF TGTGCCAGCAGCTTACTGGTAAGCTACAATGAGCAGTTCTTC
. TRBJ1-5 medium-sized TRBV19 CASSMGLGQPQHF TGTGCCAGTAGTATGGGGCTTGGTCAGCCCCAGCATTTT
. TRBJ2-7 . TRBV7-9 CASSPPGGCYEQYF TGTGCCAGCAGCCCCCCCGGGGGTTGCTACGAGCAGTACTTC
TRBD2 TRBJ2-7 once TRBV14 CASSTGGGEQYF TGTGCCAGCAGCACGGGAGGGGGCGAGCAGTACTTC
TRBD2 TRBJ2-7 . TRBV20-1 CSARGLAGYPDSSYEQYF TGCAGTGCTAGAGGACTAGCGGGGTACCCCGATAGCTCCTACGAGCAGTACTTC
TRBD1 TRBJ1-3 many TRBV7-3 CASSLNPGTAGNTIYF TGTGCCAGCAGCCTAAACCCGGGGACAGCTGGAAACACCATATATTTT
. TRBJ2-1 many TRBV10-3 CAISDGGRNEQFF TGTGCCATCAGTGACGGGGGCAGGAATGAGCAGTTCTTC
. TRBJ2-3 . TRBV10-1 CASSEVRPSTDTQYF TGCGCCAGCAGTGAAGTCAGACCAAGCACAGATACGCAGTATTTT
. TRBJ2-7 . TRBV20-1 CSARDFSRSYEQYF TGCAGTGCTAGAGATTTCAGCAGAAGCTACGAGCAGTACTTC
. TRBJ2-1 . TRBV5-1 CASSSPGLGDNEQFF TGCGCCAGCAGCTCCCCAGGGCTAGGGGACAATGAGCAGTTCTTC
. TRBJ2-2 many TRBV6-1 CASGLTGRAGELFF TGTGCCAGTGGGTTAACAGGGCGGGCCGGGGAGCTGTTTTTT
. TRBJ1-1 . TRBV10-3 CAISESRGRTNTEAFF TGTGCCATCAGTGAGTCGAGAGGCCGGACGAACACTGAAGCTTTCTTT